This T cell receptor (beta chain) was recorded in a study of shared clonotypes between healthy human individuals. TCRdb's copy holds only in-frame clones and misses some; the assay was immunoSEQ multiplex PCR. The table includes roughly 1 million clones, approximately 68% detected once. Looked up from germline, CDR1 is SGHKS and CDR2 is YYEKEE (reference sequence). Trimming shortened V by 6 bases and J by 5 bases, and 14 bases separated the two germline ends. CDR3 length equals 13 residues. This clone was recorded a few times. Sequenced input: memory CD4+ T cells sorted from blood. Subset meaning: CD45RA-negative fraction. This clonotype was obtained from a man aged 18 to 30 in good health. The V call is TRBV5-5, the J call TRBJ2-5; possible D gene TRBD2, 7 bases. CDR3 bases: TGTGCCAGCACCTCGGGGGGCGCGGAGACCCAGTACTTC. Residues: CASTSGGAETQYF. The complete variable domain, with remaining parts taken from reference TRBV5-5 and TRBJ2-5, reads DAGVTQSPTHLIKTRGQQVTLRCSPISGHKSVSWYQQVLGQGPQFIFQYYEKEERGRGNFPDRFSARQFPNYSSELNVNALLLGDSALYLCASTSGGAETQYFGPGTRLLVL.